This TCR beta chain was identified during a study of T cell clones after liver transplantation. Overall study: Third-party-reactive TCRbeta sequences from pre-transplant mixed lymphocyte reactions served as antigen-independent comparators. Samples came pre-transplant, pre-randomization before withdrawal, and post-randomization after withdrawal ended. Study-wide points: A significant post-transplant drop in circulating graft-donor-reactive CD4 TCRbeta sequences occurred in most of the 8 subjects.

Unstimulated PBMCs were sorted into CD3+CD4+ and CD3+CD8+ populations. For this clone: Antigen unknown.

Assay: immunoSEQ multiplex PCR; the TCRdb copy retains only in-frame clones and omits some. The sample has about 74,000 clones, 80% seen once; the top ten hold roughly 0.54%. This clonotype was obtained from a human donor who received a liver transplant. The sample was CD4+ T cells from blood, taken before liver transplant.

The CDR3 sequence: CASSPEGGRETQYF. Written as DNA, the CDR3 is TGTGCCAGCAGCCCGGAGGGGGGGAGAGAGACCCAGTACTTC. The V call is TRBV5-4, the J call TRBJ2-5; weak D call: TRBD2 (7 bases). The ends were cut back, 4 bases at V and 4 bases at J, with 14 bases in the middle. There are 14 residues in the CDR3. CDR1 is SGHNT and CDR2 is YYREEE in the germline V gene (reference sequence).